The TCR beta chain under discussion was sequenced for a study of T cell responses to AZD1222 COVID-19 vaccine. V lost 11 bases and J lost 1; bases outside the gene matches: 8. CDR3 length: 14 residues. In germline, CDR1 is MDHEN, CDR2 SYDVKM. Whole-study results and caveats: There were vaccine-associated CD4 TCRs across spike, dominant at 160-218 and 743-854. Once two AZD1222 doses were given, Spike-specific TCR breadth and depth went up. White British ancestry dominated among donors, who included more females, and clonal diversity was possibly underestimated. Per reports, nearly half of all spike-specific TCRs target regions that are unmutated in variants.

Notes on this clone: Its specificity is unknown.

Method: immunoSEQ multiplex PCR; TCRdb's copy keeps in-frame clones and lacks some. This sample has about 100,000 clones, with 92% found just once. The rearrangement joins TRBV28 to TRBJ2-5, with 9 bases identical to TRBD1. The receptor comes from an adult in good health. This sample comprised peripheral blood, obtained on day 0 of AZD1222 vaccination. DNA for the CDR3: TGTGCCCCGGGGGACAGGGAAGGCCAAGAGACCCAGTACTTC. Translating gives CAPGDREGQETQYF. Variable domain in full (rest from reference TRBV28 and TRBJ2-5): DVKVTQSSRYLVKRTGEKVFLECVQDMDHENMFWYRQDPGLGLRLIYFSYDVKMKEKGDIPEGYSVSREKKERFSLILESASTNQTSMYLCAPGDREGQETQYFGPGTRLLVL.